This TCR beta chain was recovered during a study of cytomegalovirus exposure and HLA in healthy donors. Findings and limits, study-wide: Some TCR beta chains (over 150 of them) were listed as cytomegalovirus-associated. Apart from CMV serostatus, no immune exposure information was available.

In its sample, this clone was seen a few times. Its antigen is still unknown. The V gene's germline CDR1 is MNHNS and CDR2 SASEGT. This CDR3 has 14 amino acids. V was shortened by 6 bases and J by 4 bases, with 16 bases between the two germline ends. 60 Vbeta and 13 Jbeta primers were used in PCR. Produced via immunoSEQ multiplex PCR; TCRdb's table is partial and in-frame only. The sample has some 130,000 clones, 70% to 80% seen once; the top ten hold around 2.2%. Material: PBMCs. This TCR was sampled from a man younger than 40 in good health and CMV-seronegative. The chain links TRBV6-1 to TRBJ2-7; D might be TRBD2 (6 bases). CDR3 amino acids: CASSAWTGEYEQYF. DNA for the CDR3: TGTGCCAGCAGCGCATGGACGGGGGAGTACGAGCAGTACTTC.